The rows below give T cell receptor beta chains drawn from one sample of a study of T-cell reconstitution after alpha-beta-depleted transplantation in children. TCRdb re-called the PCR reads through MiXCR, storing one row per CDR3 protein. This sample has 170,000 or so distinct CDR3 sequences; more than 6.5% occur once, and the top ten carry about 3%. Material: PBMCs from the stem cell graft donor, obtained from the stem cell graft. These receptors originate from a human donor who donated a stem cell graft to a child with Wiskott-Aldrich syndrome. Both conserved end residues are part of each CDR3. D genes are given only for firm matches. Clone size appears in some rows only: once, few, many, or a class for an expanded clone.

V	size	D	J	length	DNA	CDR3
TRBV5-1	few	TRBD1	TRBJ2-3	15	TGCGCCAGCAGCTTGATGTCAGGGGGAACAGATACGCAGTATTTT	CASSLMSGGTDTQYF
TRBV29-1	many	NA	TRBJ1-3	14	TGCAGCGTTGCAGCCCAGGGGACGGGAAACACCATATATTTT	CSVAAQGTGNTIYF
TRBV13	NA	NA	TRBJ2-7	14	TGTGCCAGCAGCTTACTGGGAGAAGGGTACGAGCAGTACTTC	CASSLLGEGYEQYF
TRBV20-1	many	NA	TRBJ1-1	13	TGCAGTGCCCCACTCCTGGACCGAGAGGCGGCTTTCTTT	CSAPLLDREAAFF
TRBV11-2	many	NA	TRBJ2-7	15	TGTGCCAGCAGACGGGACTGGAGAACACTGTACGAGCAGTACTTC	CASRRDWRTLYEQYF
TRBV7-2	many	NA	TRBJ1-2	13	TGTGCCAGCAGCTTAGACAGGGTTGACGGCTACACCTTC	CASSLDRVDGYTF
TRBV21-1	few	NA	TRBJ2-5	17	TGTGCCAGCAGCGCCTCAAGGATCAGGGAATGCCAAGAGACCCAGTACTTC	CASSASRIRECQETQYF
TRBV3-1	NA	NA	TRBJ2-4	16	TGTGCCAGCAGCTTCGACAGCGGCTTTCCGAAAAACATTCAGTACTTC	CASSFDSGFPKNIQYF
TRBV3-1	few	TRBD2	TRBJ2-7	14	TGTGCCAGCAGCCAAGGGACTAGCGGGAACGAGCAGTACTTC	CASSQGTSGNEQYF
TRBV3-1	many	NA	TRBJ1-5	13	TGTGCCAGCAGCCAAGACAGGGATCAGCCCCAGCATTTT	CASSQDRDQPQHF
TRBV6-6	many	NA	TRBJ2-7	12	TGTGCCAGCAGGGCAGGGATTTACGAGCAGTACTTC	CASRAGIYEQYF